One sample yielded the 22 T cell receptor beta chains listed below, sequenced in a study of cytotoxic CD8 clonotypes in ibrutinib-treated CLL. The protocol was immunoSEQ multiplex PCR, while the TCRdb copy is restricted to in-frame clones and leaves out a portion. The data show over 200,000 clones, roughly 73% seen once. This specimen was PBMCs, taken after 12 months of ibrutinib treatment. Receptor source: a human donor with chronic lymphocytic leukemia.

The V gene is TRBV28, the J gene TRBJ1-1, with D hard to call. Germline V gives CDR1 MDHEN, CDR2 SYDVKM. The CDR3 totals 13 residues. Trimming shortened V by 4 bases and J by 2 bases, and 8 bases separated the two germline ends. CDR3 nucleotides: TGTGCCAGCAGTTCCCTCTTCAACACTGAAGCTTTCTTT. This sequence encodes CASSSLFNTEAFF.

For the CDR3, the DNA is TGTGCCAGCAGCTTATCGGAAGCTTTTAGGTACTTC. It codes for CASSLSEAFRYF. This chain links TRBV11-3 with TRBJ2-7; no clear D. Germline loops: CDR1 SGHNT, CDR2 YENEEA. This CDR3 contains 12 residues. V lost 2 bases to trimming and J lost 12 bases, with 14 bases between them.

This clone was seen repeatedly, ten times or more. The chain couples TRBV12-2 to TRBJ1-3. TRBV12-2 is an annotated pseudogene. The CDR3 contains 16 residues. CDR3 amino acids: CASRPPRPVSGNTIYF. The DNA for the CDR3 is TGTGCAAGTCGCCCCCCCCGACCAGTCTCTGGAAACACCATATATTTT.

Remarks on this clone: Distinct nucleotide sequences in the sample also encode this CDR3. The chain links TRBV2 to TRBJ2-7; no clear D. The germline V gene has CDR1 SNHLY and CDR2 FYNNEI. V was trimmed by 5 bases and J by 4 bases, leaving 3 bases between them. The length of the CDR3 is 10 residues. CDR3 protein: CASSLYEQYF. The CDR3 bases are TGTGCCAGCAGTCTATACGAGCAGTACTTC.

CDR3 nucleotides: TGTGCCAGCTCACCCATGGCGGAGGTGGACGGGGAGCTGTTTTTT. Protein: CASSPMAEVDGELFF. The chain links TRBV18 to TRBJ2-2, with a weak D call TRBD2 (5 bases). CDR3 length equals 15 residues. From germline, CDR1 is KGHSH and CDR2 LQKENI. V was cut by 3 bases and J by 7 bases, with 15 bases left in between.

This chain links TRBV5-1 with TRBJ2-5; D could derive from TRBD1 or TRBD2 (5 bases each). Trimming pared 2 bases from V and 6 bases from J, leaving 11 bases between. This CDR3 region has 13 residues. Germline V gene sequence: CDR1 SGHRS, CDR2 YFSETQ. The CDR3 DNA reads TGCGCCAGCAGCTTCCAGGGAGAGAAGACCCAGTACTTC. Translated, it gives CASSFQGEKTQYF.

The chain employs TRBV6-5 and TRBJ2-7; D is undetermined. CDR3 length: 15 residues. Trimming left V 2 bases short and J 2 bases short, with 13 bases between. Germline V gene data show CDR1 as MNHEY and CDR2 as SVGAGI. CDR3 sequence (DNA): TGTGCCAGCAGTTACCCCCTATGGCAGACCTACGAGCAGTACTTC. Its translation: CASSYPLWQTYEQYF.

CDR3 nucleotides: TGTGCCAGCAGCCCCACAGGGGACGGCTATGGCTACACCTTC. Protein: CASSPTGDGYGYTF. The chain has TRBV7-3 and TRBJ1-2; 7 bases match TRBD1. CDR1 and CDR2 (germline): SGHTA, FQGTGA. The CDR3 is 14 residues long. J was trimmed by 4 bases and V by 5 bases; bases with no gene match: 7.

The chain has TRBV11-2 and TRBJ2-7; TRBD2 matches at 14 bases. This CDR3 has 18 amino acids. Losses at the gene ends were 4 bases for V and 5 bases for J; bases not matched to a gene: 13. Germline CDR1 SGHAT, CDR2 FQNNGV. The CDR3 is CASSWGLAGAYTLDEQYF. The CDR3 bases are TGTGCCAGCAGCTGGGGACTAGCGGGAGCATATACGCTAGACGAGCAGTACTTC. Supplemented by reference TRBV11-2 and TRBJ2-7, the full variable domain reads EAGVAQSPRYKIIEKRQSVAFWCNPISGHATLYWYQQILGQGPKLLIQFQNNGVVDDSQLPKDRFSAERLKGVDSTLKIQPAKLEDSAVYLCASSWGLAGAYTLDEQYFGPGTRLTVT.

Regarding this clone: Additional DNA sequences in this sample encode the identical CDR3. The chain recombines TRBV18 with TRBJ2-3; 9 nucleotides agree with TRBD2. The CDR3 spans 15 residues. V gave up 1 base and J gave up 3 bases; unmatched junction bases: 2. Germline CDR1 KGHSH, CDR2 LQKENI. The CDR3: CASSPLAGATDTQYF. The CDR3 DNA follows: TGTGCCAGCTCACCACTAGCGGGGGCAACAGATACGCAGTATTTT.

This clone has only a few counts. The J gene is TRBJ1-4, the V gene TRBV5-8, with D perhaps matching TRBD1 (5 bases). From germline, CDR1 is SGHTS and CDR2 YDEGEE. CDR3 length equals 16 residues. Trimming took 9 bases from V and 3 from J, leaving 21 bases between them. The CDR3 sequence: CAIRDHLGASNEKLFF. In nucleotides, the CDR3 is TGTGCCATACGGGACCACCTCGGGGCGTCTAATGAAAAACTGTTTTTT.

This sequence joins TRBV27 and TRBJ2-7; no reliable D call. With 8 bases removed from V and 0 bases from J, the gap between germline ends came to 5 bases. Germline V CDR1 and CDR2: MNHEY, SMNVEV (reference sequence). The CDR3 runs 11 residues. As DNA, the CDR3 is TGTGCCAGCGCGAGCTCCTACGAGCAGTACTTC. This gives the protein CASASSYEQYF.

The V call is TRBV5-4, the J call TRBJ2-3; D not certain. The ends were cut back, 4 bases at V and 4 bases at J, with 13 bases in the middle. Germline assignment: CDR1 SGHNT and CDR2 YYREEE (reference sequence). The CDR3 length is 14 residues. CDR3 sequence reads: CASSLGGGADTQYF. The CDR3 coding sequence is TGTGCCAGCAGCCTAGGCGGCGGCGCAGATACGCAGTATTTT.

V usage is TRBV10-3 and J usage is TRBJ2-3; D tentatively reads TRBD1 or TRBD2 (5 bases each). The CDR3 consists of 13 residues. Trimming removed 9 bases at V and 4 bases at J, with 14 bases between. Germline-derived CDR1 and CDR2 are ENHRY and SYGVKD. As DNA, the CDR3 is TGTGCCATAGCTAATCTGGGGGCAGATACGCAGTATTTT. Translated, it gives CAIANLGADTQYF.

This sequence joins TRBV15 and TRBJ2-6; possibly TRBD1 or TRBD2 for D (5 bases each). With 5 bases removed from V and 3 bases from J, the gap between germline ends came to 17 bases. This CDR3 is built from 17 residues. Germline assignment: CDR1 LNHNV and CDR2 YYDKDF (reference sequence). CDR3 nucleotides: TGTGCCACCAGCTCTCGCCTGGGGGAATTTGGGGCCAACGTCCTGACTTTC. Amino acids: CATSSRLGEFGANVLTF.

The sample holds a few counts of this clone. The DNA for the CDR3 is TGTGCCAGCAGCTTAGGGGTGCCCTACGAGCAGTACTTC. It is translated as CASSLGVPYEQYF. The chain uses TRBV7-9 and TRBJ2-7; D gene unclear. The length of the CDR3 is 13 residues. Per germline, CDR1 SEHNR and CDR2 FQNEAQ (reference sequence). V shed 1 base and J shed 2 bases, with 6 bases lying between them.

The chain carries TRBV2 and TRBJ1-2; D remains unclear. The CDR3 contains 15 residues. Germline assignment: CDR1 SNHLY and CDR2 FYNNEI. Between the trimmed V and J ends, which lost 7 bases and 3 bases, there was a span of 18 bases. The CDR3 loop is CASIRTAPSDYGYTF. For the CDR3, the DNA is TGTGCCAGCATAAGAACAGCCCCCTCCGACTATGGCTACACCTTC.

The rearrangement links TRBV6-5 to TRBJ1-4; weak D call: TRBD1 (5 bases). The germline V gene encodes CDR1 MNHEY and CDR2 SVGAGI. The V gene lost 0 bases and the J gene lost 12 bases, with 11 bases spanning the gap. CDR3 length: 13 amino acids. CDR3 residues: CASSYSITGELFF. Written as DNA, the CDR3 is TGTGCCAGCAGTTACTCAATCACGGGGGAACTGTTTTTT.

The chain has TRBV14 and TRBJ2-5; D gene uncertain. Germline CDR1 is SGHDN and CDR2 is FVKESK. The CDR3 extends over 14 amino acids. The ends were cut back, 0 bases at V and 7 bases at J, with 12 bases in the middle. The CDR3 loop reads CASSQDFSSGTQYF. For the CDR3, the DNA is TGTGCCAGCAGCCAAGATTTCAGTTCGGGGACCCAGTACTTC.

This clone was seen only a few times. CDR3 loop: CASSSPAASNQPQHF. CDR3 bases: TGTGCCAGCAGTTCCCCAGCGGCCAGCAATCAGCCCCAGCATTTT. V usage is TRBV28 and J usage is TRBJ1-5; D remains ambiguous. Trimming pared 4 bases from V and 1 base from J, leaving 11 bases between. Per germline, CDR1 MDHEN and CDR2 SYDVKM. CDR3 length: 15 residues.

The chain combines TRBV5-1 with TRBJ1-3; 7 bases fit TRBD1. Germline-derived CDR1 and CDR2 are SGHRS and YFSETQ. The CDR3 covers 16 residues. With V trimmed by 0 bases and J by 1 base, 4 bases remained unmatched. This CDR3 reads CASSLGLTGSGNTIYF. The CDR3 coding sequence is TGCGCCAGCAGCTTGGGCCTGACAGGGTCTGGAAACACCATATATTTT.

V and J are TRBV20-1 and TRBJ2-5; D gene unclear. The CDR3 has 9 amino acids. With 3 bases removed from V and 5 bases from J, the gap between germline ends came to 1 base. In germline, CDR1 is DFQATT, CDR2 SNEGSKA (reference sequence). The CDR3 region has the DNA TGCAGTGCTAGTGAGACCCAGTACTTC. Translating it yields CSASETQYF.